The 22 T cell receptor beta chains given below trace back to one sample, sequenced in a study of a mutant IDH1 vaccine in newly diagnosed glioma. Time point given: week 11, during vaccination. Doses comprised 300 ug of mutant IDH1 20-mer peptide each, plus topical imiquimod. The data were produced by immunoSEQ multiplex PCR, yet TCRdb's version contains in-frame clones alone and is incomplete. The data contain tens of thousands of clones, roughly 83% of them singletons. Antigens for these TCRs are unknown. The sequencing here drew on PBMCs, taken from a glioma patient whose treatment included an IDH1 peptide vaccine. The receptors come from a woman between 45 and 60 years old with glioma.

The rearrangement links TRBV10-2 to TRBJ2-7, with 11 bases fitting TRBD1. J lost 5 bases, V lost 5 bases, and 8 bases had no gene match. This CDR3 is 15 amino acids long. The germline CDR1 and CDR2 sequences are WSHSY and SAAADI. DNA for the CDR3: TGCGCCAGCAGTTTTGCCGGACAGGGGGCGGACGAGCAGTACTTC. Protein product: CASSFAGQGADEQYF.

This clone was seen a single time. The chain uses TRBV11-1 and TRBJ2-7; unclear D gene. Trimming took 5 bases from V and 0 from J, leaving 11 bases between them. The CDR3 spans 14 residues. The germline V gene has CDR1 SGHAT and CDR2 FQDESV (reference sequence). Here the CDR3 DNA reads TGTGCCAGCAGCCCACCGGGTAGCTCCTACGAGCAGTACTTC. Protein sequence: CASSPPGSSYEQYF.

Worth noting for this clone: One end of the junction is discordant with germline, which a read error may explain. The chain has TRBV7-9 and TRBJ2-4, with 16 bases fitting TRBD2. This CDR3 has 19 residues. Per the germline V gene, CDR1 is SEHNR and CDR2 is FQNEAQ (reference sequence). CDR3 in amino acids: CASSPQRGLAGGPPNIQHF. The CDR3 DNA sequence: TGTGCCAGCAGCCCTCAACGGGGACTAGCGGGGGGGCCGCCTAACATTCAGCACTTC.

This clone was detected a few times. At one of its ends the junction is not consistent with the germline gene, which may arise from a read error. This rearrangement joins TRBV7-7 to TRBJ2-7; 7 bases match TRBD1. From germline, CDR1 is SSHAT and CDR2 FNYEAQ (reference sequence). The CDR3 has 14 amino acids. CDR3 DNA: TGTGCTAGCAGCTTAAATCAGGGGGCCTACGAGCAGTACTTC. This codes for CASSLNQGAYEQYF.

This chain joins TRBV28 and TRBJ2-7, with TRBD2 matching 7 bases. CDR3 length: 13 amino acids. The V gene end was trimmed by 5 bases and the J gene end by 6 bases; junction bases not matched to a gene: 7. Germline CDR1 MDHEN, CDR2 SYDVKM. The CDR3 protein is CASSPPGRGEQYF. The CDR3 region has the DNA TGTGCCAGCAGTCCCCCAGGGAGGGGCGAGCAGTACTTC.

V is TRBV5-6 and J is TRBJ1-6; 7 bases are a match to TRBD1. Trimming cost V 4 bases and J 5 bases; bases outside gene matches: 6. The germline CDR1 and CDR2 sequences are SGHDT and YYEEEE. CDR3 length equals 15 residues. CDR3 DNA: TGTGCCAGCAGCCCCCGGGACAGAGATAATTCACCCCTCCACTTT. Encoded protein: CASSPRDRDNSPLHF.

The V call is TRBV6-1, the J call TRBJ1-2, with 11 positions matching TRBD1. CDR3 length: 14 residues. Germline lookup yields CDR1 MNHNS and CDR2 SASEGT. J lost 7 bases, V lost 3 bases, and 4 bases had no gene match. Written as DNA, the CDR3 is TGTGCCAGCAGTGAGAGGACAGGGGGCGCTGGCTACACCTTC. Protein sequence: CASSERTGGAGYTF.

This clone has a single count. J is TRBJ2-7 and V is TRBV10-3; TRBD1 might be the D (5 bases). V shed 6 bases and J shed 1 base, with 7 bases lying between them. The germline CDR1 and CDR2 sequences are ENHRY and SYGVKD. The CDR3 totals 12 residues. The chain's CDR3 is CAIRPGSYEQYF. DNA for the CDR3: TGTGCCATCAGGCCAGGGTCCTACGAGCAGTACTTC.

V usage is TRBV19 and J usage is TRBJ2-5; D ambiguous. Trimming left V 1 base short and J 4 bases short, with 10 bases between. From germline, CDR1 is LNHDA and CDR2 SQIVND (reference sequence). This CDR3 region has 14 residues. CDR3 DNA sequence: TGTGCCAGTAGTATAGGGCCAATCGGAGAGACCCAGTACTTC. The encoded protein is CASSIGPIGETQYF.

The chain joins TRBV10-3 to TRBJ2-3, with a possible D match to TRBD2 (7 bases). V was shortened by 3 bases and J by 6 bases, with 16 bases between the two germline ends. CDR1 and CDR2 from the germline V gene are ENHRY and SYGVKD. This CDR3 is built from 15 residues. CDR3 nucleotides: TGTGCCATCAGTGAATATCGGGGGGCTCAGGATACGCAGTATTTT. It yields the protein CAISEYRGAQDTQYF.

This chain connects TRBV19 to TRBJ1-2, with D possibly matching TRBD1 (5 bases). Germline lookup yields CDR1 LNHDA and CDR2 SQIVND (reference sequence). Trimming removed 1 base from V and 0 bases from J, with 9 bases in between. CDR3 length: 15 amino acids. The CDR3 here is CASSIARGTNYGYTF. The DNA for the CDR3 is TGTGCCAGTAGTATAGCTCGGGGGACTAACTATGGCTACACCTTC. Looking up the rest from reference TRBV19 and TRBJ1-2 gives the full variable domain: DGGITQSPKYLFRKEGQNVTLSCEQNLNHDAMYWYRQDPGQGLRLIYYSQIVNDFQKGDIAEGYSVSREKKESFPLTVTSAQKNPTAFYLCASSIARGTNYGYTFGSGTRLTVV.

The rearrangement links TRBV29-1 to TRBJ2-7; D tentatively fits TRBD1 or TRBD2 (5 bases each). Trimming shortened V by 2 bases and J by 6 bases, and 8 bases separated the two germline ends. The CDR3 is 11 amino acids. Germline V gene data show CDR1 as SQVTM and CDR2 as ANQGSEA. The CDR3 loop reads CSVEIGTEQYF. As DNA, the CDR3 is TGCAGCGTTGAAATCGGGACCGAGCAGTACTTC.

The chain has TRBV6-5 and TRBJ2-7; a possible D gene is TRBD1 (6 bases). From germline, CDR1 is MNHEY and CDR2 SVGAGI. Between the trimmed V and J ends, which lost 6 bases and 5 bases, there was a span of 14 bases. The CDR3 has 13 residues. The CDR3 DNA sequence: TGTGCCAGCAGCCGCACAGGGTTGAACGAGCAGTACTTC. Its translation: CASSRTGLNEQYF.

This clone has more than one count but fewer than ten. The rearrangement uses TRBV2 and TRBJ2-1; the D gene is possibly TRBD2 (6 bases). The ends were cut back, 3 bases at V and 7 bases at J, with 13 bases in the middle. The CDR3 is 14 amino acids. Germline V gives CDR1 SNHLY, CDR2 FYNNEI. Here the CDR3 reads CASSEGTSVNEQFF. DNA for the CDR3: TGTGCCAGCAGTGAGGGGACTTCTGTAAATGAGCAGTTCTTC.

This clone was picked up a small number of times. The J gene is TRBJ1-4, the V gene TRBV9; 7 nucleotides line up with TRBD1. In germline, CDR1 is SGDLS, CDR2 YYNGEE. The CDR3 runs 15 residues. The ends lost 3 bases at V and 4 bases at J; junction bases unmatched: 6. The CDR3 protein is CASSALTGLNEKLFF. CDR3 nucleotides: TGTGCCAGCAGCGCCTTGACAGGGCTTAATGAAAAACTGTTTTTT.

In its sample, this clone was seen once. The chain recombines TRBV29-1 with TRBJ2-3; no definite D call. In germline, CDR1 is SQVTM, CDR2 ANQGSEA. Trimming stripped 3 bases from V and 0 bases from J, with 7 bases between. This CDR3 is 13 amino acids long. CDR3 sequence: CSVDESSTDTQYF. As DNA, the CDR3 is TGCAGCGTTGACGAGAGTAGCACAGATACGCAGTATTTT.

The sample holds one count of this clone. This chain joins TRBV5-1 and TRBJ1-2; 10 bases line up with TRBD1. The length of the CDR3 is 14 residues. Germline values: CDR1 SGHRS, CDR2 YFSETQ. Trimming at V came to 4 bases and at J to 4 bases, leaving 4 bases not matched to a gene. The chain's CDR3 is CASSPRQGAYGYTF. CDR3 sequence (DNA): TGCGCCAGCAGCCCACGACAGGGGGCCTATGGCTACACCTTC. Full variable domain (remainder filled in from reference TRBV5-1 and TRBJ1-2): KAGVTQTPRYLIKTRGQQVTLSCSPISGHRSVSWYQQTPGQGLQFLFEYFSETQRNKGNFPGRFSGRQFSNSRSEMNVSTLELGDSALYLCASSPRQGAYGYTFGSGTRLTVV.

This chain connects TRBV7-9 to TRBJ1-2; 7 bases agree with TRBD1. With V trimmed by 0 bases and J by 12 bases, 7 bases remained unmatched. The CDR3 length is 13 residues. Germline-derived CDR1 and CDR2 are SEHNR and FQNEAQ (reference sequence). The CDR3 protein is CASSLAVGQLHTF. The CDR3 nucleotides read TGTGCCAGCAGCTTAGCGGTGGGACAGCTACACACCTTC.

The chain combines TRBV9 with TRBJ1-2; TRBD1 is a possible D gene (6 bases). Between the trimmed V and J ends, which lost 0 bases and 4 bases, there was a span of 13 bases. Germline values: CDR1 SGDLS, CDR2 YYNGEE. This CDR3 region has 15 residues. DNA of the CDR3: TGTGCCAGCAGCGTAGAGGGGGACTCGAGCTATGGCTACACCTTC. It codes for CASSVEGDSSYGYTF.

V and J are TRBV6-1 and TRBJ2-3; the D gene is possibly TRBD2 (5 bases). Germline V gene lookup returns CDR1 MNHNS and CDR2 SASEGT. The ends were cut back, 3 bases at V and 0 bases at J, with 10 bases in the middle. This CDR3 comprises 15 residues. The CDR3 reads CASSDQRLSTDTQYF. CDR3 DNA sequence: TGTGCCAGCAGTGACCAGCGGTTAAGCACAGATACGCAGTATTTT.

V gene TRBV13 combines with J gene TRBJ1-4; 7 bases fit TRBD1. Losses at the gene ends were 5 bases for V and 8 bases for J; bases not matched to a gene: 8. Germline V lookup: CDR1 PRHDT, CDR2 FYEKMQ (reference sequence). The length of the CDR3 is 14 residues. CDR3 in amino acids: CASSANRGDEKLFF. Written as DNA, the CDR3 is TGTGCCAGCAGCGCAAACAGGGGTGACGAAAAACTGTTTTTT.

The CDR3 protein is CASSRVAPFGGASNEQFF. The CDR3 DNA reads as TGTGCCAGCAGCCGAGTAGCGCCTTTCGGGGGGGCGAGCAATGAGCAGTTCTTC. The J gene is TRBJ2-1, the V gene TRBV13; TRBD2 matches at 8 bases. The germline CDR1 and CDR2 sequences are PRHDT and FYEKMQ (reference sequence). Trimming cost V 5 bases and J 6 bases; bases outside gene matches: 18. The CDR3 is 18 amino acids.